A selection of T cell receptor beta chains follows, all from one sample in a study of cytomegalovirus exposure and HLA in healthy donors. Method: immunoSEQ multiplex PCR; TCRdb's copy keeps in-frame clones and lacks some. Of around 160,000 clones in the sample, 75% are singletons; the top ten hold over 4.5%. The sequenced material came from PBMCs. The origin of the receptors is a male donor in good health and CMV-seronegative. CDR3s include the opening cysteine and the closing phenylalanine or tryptophan. The D gene is left open where the match is weak. Clone size is shown for a subset of rows, as once, few, many or a class of expanded clone.

abundance	d_gene	v_gene	j_gene	CDR3nt	CDR3aa
NA	TRBD1	TRBV4-2	TRBJ1-1	TGTGCCAGCAGCCAAGTTAGGGGCGGAACAGGGGTGAGAGCCGAAGCTTTCTTT	CASSQVRGGTGVRAEAFF
NA	NA	TRBV30	TRBJ2-7	TGTGCCTGGAAGAAGAGGTTCGACAGCTCCTACGAGCAGTACTTC	CAWKKRFDSSYEQYF
few	TRBD1	TRBV19	TRBJ1-1	TGTGCCACCATTCACCCGGGACAGGGGACTTCGAGGACTGAAGCTTTCTTT	CATIHPGQGTSRTEAFF
NA	TRBD2	TRBV7-3	TRBJ2-1	TGTGCCAGCAGCTTAATCGCGACTAGCGGGAGACATGAGCAGTTCTTC	CASSLIATSGRHEQFF
NA	TRBD1	TRBV6-5	TRBJ2-1	TGTGCCAGCATTAGCGGACAGGGGGGTGAGCAGTTCTTC	CASISGQGGEQFF
NA	NA	TRBV7-3	TRBJ1-2	TGTGCCAGCAGCTTAGGCAGGGACTATGGCTACACCTTC	CASSLGRDYGYTF
NA	TRBD1	TRBV10-3	TRBJ1-5	TGTGCCGTGGCCCACGACAGGGCTGTCGGTCAGCCCCAGCATTTT	CAVAHDRAVGQPQHF
NA	NA	TRBV15	TRBJ1-5	TGTGCCACCAGCAGAGTGGCGGGCACAGTCTCTAATCAGCCCCAGCATTTT	CATSRVAGTVSNQPQHF
NA	NA	TRBV28	TRBJ1-4	TGTGCCAGCAATACCCTATTTCGCGGGGTAACTAATGAAAAACTGTTTTTT	CASNTLFRGVTNEKLFF
once	NA	TRBV11-2	TRBJ2-3	TGTGCCAGCAGCCCCCGCCCAACTAAGGCAGATACGCAGTATTTT	CASSPRPTKADTQYF
NA	TRBD1	TRBV7-9	TRBJ2-2	TGTGCCAGCAGCCACATCTTGGGACAGGGTCGATCCGGGGAGCTGTTTTTT	CASSHILGQGRSGELFF
NA	NA	TRBV6-1	TRBJ1-5	TGTGCCAGCAGTATAACAGGGAATCAGCCCCAGCATTTT	CASSITGNQPQHF
NA	TRBD1	TRBV6-1	TRBJ1-6	TGTGCCAGCAGCCCGCGACAGGGACGTAATTCACCCCTCCACTTT	CASSPRQGRNSPLHF
NA	NA	TRBV11-2	TRBJ2-7	TGTGCCAGCAGCTTGACAGCTACGGGCTACGAGCAGTACTTC	CASSLTATGYEQYF
few	TRBD2	TRBV6-5	TRBJ2-7	TGTGCCAGCAGTTACGGGCGGGAGGTATCCTACGAGCAGTACTTC	CASSYGREVSYEQYF
NA	TRBD1	TRBV5-1	TRBJ1-5	TGCGCCAGCAGCTCCGGACAGGGAAGCAATCAGCCCCAGCATTTT	CASSSGQGSNQPQHF
NA	TRBD2	TRBV6-4	TRBJ2-2	TGTGCCAGCAGTGACAGCGGGGGGGACACCGGGGAGCTGTTTTTT	CASSDSGGDTGELFF
NA	NA	TRBV5-4	TRBJ1-3	TGTGCCAGCAGCTTGGCCACAGGGAACACCATATATTTT	CASSLATGNTIYF
NA	TRBD2	TRBV7-8	TRBJ2-1	TGTGCCAGTGCCCTCCAGGGTCAGCGGGGAAACAATGAGCAGTTCTTC	CASALQGQRGNNEQFF
few	NA	TRBV21-1	TRBJ1-4	TGTGCCAGCAGCAAATGGGACAGGGGGCGCGCGAATGAAAAACTGTTTTTT	CASSKWDRGRANEKLFF
once	NA	TRBV5-8	TRBJ1-1	TGTGCCAGCAGCCCCTTTTCGTTGGCGGAGGAGGCTTTCTTT	CASSPFSLAEEAFF
NA	NA	TRBV20-1	TRBJ2-7	TGCAGTGTCAAAGGGACATACGAGCAGTACTTC	CSVKGTYEQYF
NA	NA	TRBV19	TRBJ1-5	TGTGCCAGTAGTATAAGCGGGAGCGACAATCAGCCCCAGCATTTT	CASSISGSDNQPQHF
NA	NA	TRBV5-8	TRBJ2-7	TGTGCCAGCAGCTTGCGGTCCTCCCGGGATATACGCGAGCAGTACTTC	CASSLRSSRDIREQYF
NA	NA	TRBV30	TRBJ1-5	TGTGCCTGGAGTCCCCAGATTAATCAGCCCCAGCATTTT	CAWSPQINQPQHF
NA	TRBD1	TRBV9	TRBJ2-7	TGTGCCAGCAGCGTAGGAGGGGGCAAGGGCGAGCAGTACTTC	CASSVGGGKGEQYF
NA	NA	TRBV15	TRBJ2-1	TGTGCCACCCGGGGAAGCTCCTACAATGAGCAGTTCTTC	CATRGSSYNEQFF
NA	NA	TRBV7-9	TRBJ2-7	TGTTCCAGCAGCTTCCCCTCCCGATCTGGGACACCGATCCTACGGGAGCAGTACTTC	CSSSFPSRSGTPILREQYF
NA	NA	TRBV5-6	TRBJ1-6	TGTGCCAGCAGCTTGCGTGGGACATCAAATAATTCACCCCTCCACTTT	CASSLRGTSNNSPLHF
few	TRBD1	TRBV6-5	TRBJ1-4	TGTGCCACCCACCACGTCGGGACAGGAGGAGAAAAACTGTTTTTT	CATHHVGTGGEKLFF
NA	NA	TRBV5-1	TRBJ2-3	TGCGCCAGCAGCTCCAATACCCAGGGAGGCCCAGATACGCAGTATTTT	CASSSNTQGGPDTQYF
once	NA	TRBV15	TRBJ2-1	TGTGCCACCAGCAGAGATTTGGCCGACAATGAGCAGTTCTTC	CATSRDLADNEQFF
NA	NA	TRBV28	TRBJ2-7	TGTGCCAGCAGTTCCCCTGGGAGGAACGAGCAGTACTTC	CASSSPGRNEQYF
NA	NA	TRBV27	TRBJ1-4	TGTGCCAGCAGTTCCCTAGGAGCAACTAATGAAAAACTGTTTTTT	CASSSLGATNEKLFF
few	TRBD2	TRBV11-2	TRBJ2-1	TGTGCCAGCAGCTTCCTAGCGGGAGAGGGTGGTGAGCAGTTCTTC	CASSFLAGEGGEQFF
few	TRBD2	TRBV5-4	TRBJ2-7	TGTGCCAGCAGTTTTAGCGGGCCCTCCTACGAGCAGTACTTC	CASSFSGPSYEQYF
once	NA	TRBV5-1	TRBJ1-5	TGCGCCAGCAGCTTGGTCCCGACAGACGATCAGCCCCAGCATTTT	CASSLVPTDDQPQHF
few	TRBD1	TRBV9	TRBJ1-1	TGTGCCAGCAGCGCTGGACAGGTGAACACTGAAGCTTTCTTT	CASSAGQVNTEAFF
NA	NA	TRBV30	TRBJ2-4	TGTGCCTGGAGTGTTCCAGGGGGAGGCAACATTCAGTACTTC	CAWSVPGGGNIQYF
NA	NA	TRBV2	TRBJ2-7	TGTGCCAGCAGCGATACCGGGAACTCCTACGAGCAGTACTTC	CASSDTGNSYEQYF
NA	NA	TRBV28	TRBJ2-1	TGTGCCAGCAGTTTACCACGGGGGGCTGCCAATGAGCAGTTCTTC	CASSLPRGAANEQFF
NA	NA	TRBV2	TRBJ2-4	TGTGCCACGCTCCCAGGGGGGAGTCGAAACATTCAGTACTTC	CATLPGGSRNIQYF
NA	TRBD1	TRBV7-9	TRBJ1-6	TGTTCCAGCAGAAGCCGGGACAGTAATTCACCCCTCCACTTT	CSSRSRDSNSPLHF
NA	TRBD2	TRBV7-9	TRBJ2-1	TGTGCCAGCAGCCCAATGACTAGCGGACGCCTCGCGGAGCAGTTCTTC	CASSPMTSGRLAEQFF
NA	TRBD1	TRBV6-1	TRBJ2-5	TGTGCCAGCAGTGAAAGGGGGCGCGAGGAGACCCAGTACTTC	CASSERGREETQYF
NA	TRBD1	TRBV27	TRBJ2-7	TGTGCCAGCAGTCGGGACAGGGACCTCTACGAGCAGTACTTC	CASSRDRDLYEQYF
NA	TRBD1	TRBV7-8	TRBJ1-5	TGTGCCAGCAGCCATGACAGGGGCCAGCCCCAGCATTTT	CASSHDRGQPQHF
few	NA	TRBV4-1	TRBJ1-1	TGCGCCAGCAGCCAAGGATTGGACAAGGGGAACCCTGAAGCTTTCTTT	CASSQGLDKGNPEAFF
few	NA	TRBV6-5	TRBJ1-4	TGTGCCAGCAGTCCCTTGACAAGGCCAAATGAAAAACTGTTTTTT	CASSPLTRPNEKLFF
NA	NA	TRBV5-4	TRBJ1-2	TGTGCCAGCAGCCTACGGTTGGGGGCAGGGTATGGCTACACCTTC	CASSLRLGAGYGYTF
NA	NA	TRBV7-9	TRBJ2-1	TGTGCCAGCAGCTTAACGTCAGGTACCTACAATGAGCAGTTCTTC	CASSLTSGTYNEQFF
NA	TRBD2	TRBV29-1	TRBJ2-7	TGCAGCGTTGAGACCGGGACTACGTACGAGCAGTACTTC	CSVETGTTYEQYF
NA	NA	TRBV5-1	TRBJ2-3	TGCGCCAGCAGCTTGGGGAGGGAAACAGATACGCAGTATTTT	CASSLGRETDTQYF
NA	NA	TRBV1	TRBJ2-2	TGCACCAGCAGCCAAGACCCCCAGGGCCGGAACACCGGGGAGCTGTTTTTT	CTSSQDPQGRNTGELFF
NA	TRBD1	TRBV5-1	TRBJ2-7	TGCGCCAGCAGCGACAGGGGGGCCTACGAGCAGTACTTC	CASSDRGAYEQYF